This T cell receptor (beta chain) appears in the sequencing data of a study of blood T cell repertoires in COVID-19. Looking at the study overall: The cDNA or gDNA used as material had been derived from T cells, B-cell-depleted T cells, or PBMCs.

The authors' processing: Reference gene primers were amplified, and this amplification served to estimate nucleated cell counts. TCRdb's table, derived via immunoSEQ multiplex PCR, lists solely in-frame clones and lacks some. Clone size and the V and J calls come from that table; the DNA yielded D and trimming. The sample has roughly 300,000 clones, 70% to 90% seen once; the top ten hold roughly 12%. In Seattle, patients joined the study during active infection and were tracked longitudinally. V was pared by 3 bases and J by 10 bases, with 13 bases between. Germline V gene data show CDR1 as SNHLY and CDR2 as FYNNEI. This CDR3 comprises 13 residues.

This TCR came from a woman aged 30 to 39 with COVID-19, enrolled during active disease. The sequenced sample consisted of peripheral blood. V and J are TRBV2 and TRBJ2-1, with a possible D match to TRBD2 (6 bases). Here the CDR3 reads CASSEYRREEQFF. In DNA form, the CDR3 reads TGTGCCAGCAGTGAGTATCGGAGGGAGGAGCAGTTCTTC.